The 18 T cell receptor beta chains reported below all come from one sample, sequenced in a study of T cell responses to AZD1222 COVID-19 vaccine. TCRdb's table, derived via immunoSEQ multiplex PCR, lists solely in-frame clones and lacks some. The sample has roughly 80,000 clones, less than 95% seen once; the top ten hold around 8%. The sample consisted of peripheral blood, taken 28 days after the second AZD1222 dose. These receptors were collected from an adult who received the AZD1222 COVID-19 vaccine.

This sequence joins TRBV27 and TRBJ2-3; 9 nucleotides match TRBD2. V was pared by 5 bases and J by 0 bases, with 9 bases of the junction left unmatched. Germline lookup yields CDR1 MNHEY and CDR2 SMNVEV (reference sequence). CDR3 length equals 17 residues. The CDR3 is CASSPKTSGVSTDTQYF. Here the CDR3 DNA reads TGTGCCAGCAGTCCCAAGACTAGCGGAGTGAGCACAGATACGCAGTATTTT.

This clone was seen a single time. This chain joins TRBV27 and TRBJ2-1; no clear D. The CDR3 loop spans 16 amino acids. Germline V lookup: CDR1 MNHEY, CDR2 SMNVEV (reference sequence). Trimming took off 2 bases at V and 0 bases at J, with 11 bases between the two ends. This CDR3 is CASSLTGVSSYNEQFF. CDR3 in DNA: TGTGCCAGCAGTTTAACGGGTGTGTCCTCCTACAATGAGCAGTTCTTC.

CDR3 loop: CATSPGTGGYEQYF. CDR3 bases: TGTGCCACCAGCCCAGGGACAGGGGGCTACGAGCAGTACTTC. V usage is TRBV15 and J usage is TRBJ2-7; 11 nucleotides line up with TRBD1. In germline, CDR1 is LNHNV, CDR2 YYDKDF (reference sequence). The junction had 3 bases not matched to a gene; V was cut back by 5 bases and J by 3 bases. This CDR3 spans 14 amino acids.

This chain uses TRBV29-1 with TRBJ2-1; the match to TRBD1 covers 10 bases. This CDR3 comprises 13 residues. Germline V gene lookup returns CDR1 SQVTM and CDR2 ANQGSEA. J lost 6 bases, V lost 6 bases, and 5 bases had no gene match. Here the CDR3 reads CSVGGTGANEQFF. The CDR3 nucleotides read TGCAGCGTCGGAGGGACAGGGGCCAATGAGCAGTTCTTC.

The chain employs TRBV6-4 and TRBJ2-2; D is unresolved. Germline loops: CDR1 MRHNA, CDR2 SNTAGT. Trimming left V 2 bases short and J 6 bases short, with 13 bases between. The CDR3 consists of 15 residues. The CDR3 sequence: CASSDVVKSPGELFF. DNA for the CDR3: TGTGCCAGCAGTGACGTCGTCAAGTCCCCCGGGGAGCTGTTTTTT.

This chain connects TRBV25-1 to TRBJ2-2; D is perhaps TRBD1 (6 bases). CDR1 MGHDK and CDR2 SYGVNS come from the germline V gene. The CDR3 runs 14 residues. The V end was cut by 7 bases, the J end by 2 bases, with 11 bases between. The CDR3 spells CASTRGSNTGELFF. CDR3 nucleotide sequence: TGTGCCAGCACGAGGGGGAGTAACACCGGGGAGCTGTTTTTT.

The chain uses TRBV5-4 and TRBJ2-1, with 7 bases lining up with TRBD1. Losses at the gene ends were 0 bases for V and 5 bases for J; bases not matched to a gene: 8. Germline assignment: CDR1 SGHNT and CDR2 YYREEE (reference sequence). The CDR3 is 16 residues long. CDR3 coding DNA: TGTGCCAGCAGCTTGGGGGTACAGGGGCGAAACAATGAGCAGTTCTTC. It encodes CASSLGVQGRNNEQFF.

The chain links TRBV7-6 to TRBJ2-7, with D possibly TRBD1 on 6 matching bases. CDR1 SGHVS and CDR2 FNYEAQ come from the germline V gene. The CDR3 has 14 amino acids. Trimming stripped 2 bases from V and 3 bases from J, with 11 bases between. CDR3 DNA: TGTGCCAGCAGCTTAACTACAGGGTTCTACGAGCAGTACTTC. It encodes CASSLTTGFYEQYF.

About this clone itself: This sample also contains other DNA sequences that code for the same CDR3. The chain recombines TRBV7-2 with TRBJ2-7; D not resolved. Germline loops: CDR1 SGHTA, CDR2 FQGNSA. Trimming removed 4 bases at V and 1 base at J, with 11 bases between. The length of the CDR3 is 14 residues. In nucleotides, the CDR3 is TGTGCCAGCAGCTCCCCCCGGAGTTCCTACGAGCAGTACTTC. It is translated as CASSSPRSSYEQYF.

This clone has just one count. CDR3 amino acids: CASSLGTGTGAVYEQYF. The CDR3 DNA reads as TGTGCCAGCAGCTTAGGGACTGGGACAGGGGCAGTTTACGAGCAGTACTTC. V and J are TRBV11-3 and TRBJ2-7, with TRBD1 matching over 10 bases. CDR1 and CDR2 from the germline V gene are SGHNT and YENEEA. The V segment lost 1 base and the J segment 4 bases; nucleotides outside the gene matches: 10. This CDR3 has 17 amino acids. Together with reference TRBV11-3 and TRBJ2-7, the CDR3 gives the full variable domain: EAGVVQSPRYKIIEKKQPVAFWCNPISGHNTLYWYLQNLGQGPELLIRYENEEAVDDSQLPKDRFSAERLKGVDSTLKIQPAELGDSAVYLCASSLGTGTGAVYEQYFGPGTRLTVT.

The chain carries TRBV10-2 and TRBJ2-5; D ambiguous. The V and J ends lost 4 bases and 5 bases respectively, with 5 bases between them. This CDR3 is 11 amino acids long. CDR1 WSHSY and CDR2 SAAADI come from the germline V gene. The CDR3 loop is CASSVGETQYF. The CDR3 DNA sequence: TGCGCCAGCAGTGTTGGTGAGACCCAGTACTTC.

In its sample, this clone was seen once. For the CDR3, the DNA is TGCAGTGCTAGTCGACTAGCGGGAGGGTACGAGCAGTACTTC. Translation: CSASRLAGGYEQYF. The V and J genes are TRBV20-1 and TRBJ2-7, with 14 bases matching TRBD2. CDR1 is DFQATT, CDR2 SNEGSKA, per germline (reference sequence). The junction had 2 bases not matched to a gene; V was cut back by 3 bases and J by 4 bases. This CDR3 is 14 amino acids long.

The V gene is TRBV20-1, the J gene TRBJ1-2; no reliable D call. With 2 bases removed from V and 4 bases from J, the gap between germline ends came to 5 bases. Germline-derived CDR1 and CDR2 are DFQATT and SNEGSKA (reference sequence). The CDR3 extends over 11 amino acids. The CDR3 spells CSARLVYGYTF. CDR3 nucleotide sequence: TGCAGTGCTAGACTCGTCTATGGCTACACCTTC.

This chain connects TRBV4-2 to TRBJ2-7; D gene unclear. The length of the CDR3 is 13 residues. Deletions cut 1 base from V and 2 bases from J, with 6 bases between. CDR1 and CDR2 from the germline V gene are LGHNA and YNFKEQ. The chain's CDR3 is CASSQARAYEQYF. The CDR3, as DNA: TGTGCCAGCAGCCAAGCCCGGGCCTACGAGCAGTACTTC.

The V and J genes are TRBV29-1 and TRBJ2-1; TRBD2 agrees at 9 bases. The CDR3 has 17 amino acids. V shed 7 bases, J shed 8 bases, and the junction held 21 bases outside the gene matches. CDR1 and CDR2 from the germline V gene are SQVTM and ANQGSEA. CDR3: CSAEGAGNSGSVDEQFF. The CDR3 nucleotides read TGCAGCGCTGAGGGGGCGGGCAATAGCGGGAGTGTCGATGAGCAGTTCTTC.

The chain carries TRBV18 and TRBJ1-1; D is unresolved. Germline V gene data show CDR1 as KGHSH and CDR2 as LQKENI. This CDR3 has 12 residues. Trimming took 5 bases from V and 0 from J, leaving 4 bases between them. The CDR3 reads CASSAVNTEAFF. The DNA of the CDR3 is TGTGCCAGCTCAGCGGTGAACACTGAAGCTTTCTTT.

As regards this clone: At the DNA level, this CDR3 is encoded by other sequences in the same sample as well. Here the CDR3 DNA reads TGTGCCAGTAGGGGGACAGATTCCTACGAGCAGTACTTC. It specifies CASRGTDSYEQYF. The chain links TRBV19 to TRBJ2-7, with 7 bases identical to TRBD1. J gave up 1 base and V 6 bases, and 3 bases lay outside the gene matches. CDR3 length equals 13 residues. Germline loops: CDR1 LNHDA, CDR2 SQIVND (reference sequence).

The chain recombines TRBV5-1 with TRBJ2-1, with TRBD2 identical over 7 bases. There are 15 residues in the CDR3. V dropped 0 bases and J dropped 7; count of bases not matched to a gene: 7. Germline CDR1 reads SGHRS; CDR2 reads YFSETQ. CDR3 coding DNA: TGCGCCAGCAGCTTGGTCTCTAGCGGAGGGAATGAGCAGTTCTTC. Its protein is CASSLVSSGGNEQFF.